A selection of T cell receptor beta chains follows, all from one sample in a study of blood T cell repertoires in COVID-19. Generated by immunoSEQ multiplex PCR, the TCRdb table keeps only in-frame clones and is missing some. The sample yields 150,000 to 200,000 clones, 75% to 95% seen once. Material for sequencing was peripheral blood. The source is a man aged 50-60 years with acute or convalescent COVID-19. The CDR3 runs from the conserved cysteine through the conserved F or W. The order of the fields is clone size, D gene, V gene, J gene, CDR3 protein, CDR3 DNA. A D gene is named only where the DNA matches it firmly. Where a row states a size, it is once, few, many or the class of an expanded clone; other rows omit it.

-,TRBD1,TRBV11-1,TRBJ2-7,CASSPDRGSYEQYF,TGTGCCAGCAGCCCGGACAGGGGTTCCTACGAGCAGTACTTC
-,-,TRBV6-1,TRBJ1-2,CASSELFNYGYTF,TGTGCCAGCAGTGAGCTATTTAACTATGGCTACACCTTC
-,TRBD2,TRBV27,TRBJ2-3,CASSSTSGRIGAQYF,TGTGCCAGCAGTTCGACTAGCGGGAGAATCGGCGCGCAGTATTTT
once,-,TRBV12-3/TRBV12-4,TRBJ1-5,CASRPASNQPQHF,TGTGCCAGCAGGCCTGCGAGCAATCAGCCCCAGCATTTT
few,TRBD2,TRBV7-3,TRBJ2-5,CASSLGLAGGETQYF,TGTGCCAGCAGCTTAGGACTAGCGGGGGGAGAGACCCAGTACTTC
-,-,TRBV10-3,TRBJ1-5,CAIRQGHGNQPQHF,TGTGCCATCAGGCAGGGGCATGGCAATCAGCCCCAGCATTTT
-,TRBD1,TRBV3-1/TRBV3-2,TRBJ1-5,CASSLTGAQPQHF,TGTGCCAGCAGCCTGACAGGGGCTCAGCCCCAGCATTTT
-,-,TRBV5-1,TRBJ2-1,CASSLGGDWNEQFF,TGCGCCAGCAGCTTGGGTGGAGATTGGAATGAGCAGTTCTTC
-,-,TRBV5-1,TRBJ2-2,CASMSAGNTGELFF,TGCGCCAGCATGAGCGCGGGGAACACCGGGGAGCTGTTTTTT
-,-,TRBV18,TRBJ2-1,CASSLTGGAYGEQFF,TGTGCCAGCTCACTGACTGGGGGGGCCTATGGTGAGCAGTTCTTC
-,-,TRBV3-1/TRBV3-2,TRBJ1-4,CASSQDLGGEKLFF,TGTGCCAGCAGCCAAGATCTCGGGGGTGAAAAACTGTTTTTT
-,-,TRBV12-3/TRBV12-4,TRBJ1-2,CASSMEVDYGYTF,TGTGCCAGCAGTATGGAGGTCGACTATGGCTACACCTTC
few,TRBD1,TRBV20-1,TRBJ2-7,CSASFPRTGAPYEQYF,TGCAGTGCTAGTTTCCCCCGGACAGGGGCACCTTACGAGCAGTACTTC
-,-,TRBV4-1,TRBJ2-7,CASSQAAGRFEQYF,TGCGCCAGCAGCCAAGCCGCCGGTCGGTTCGAGCAGTACTTC
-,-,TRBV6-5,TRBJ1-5,CASSYDRRGGQPQHF,TGTGCCAGCAGTTACGACAGGAGGGGGGGTCAGCCCCAGCATTTT
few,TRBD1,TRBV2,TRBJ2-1,CASSGAGTGDDNEQFF,TGTGCCAGCAGTGGGGCCGGGACAGGGGACGACAATGAGCAGTTCTTC
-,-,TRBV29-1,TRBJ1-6,CSVAAARGSPLHF,TGCAGCGTTGCGGCGGCCCGGGGTTCACCCCTCCACTTT
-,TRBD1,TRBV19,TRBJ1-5,CASSITSGTGKNQPQHF,TGTGCCAGTAGTATAACGAGTGGGACAGGAAAAAATCAGCCCCAGCATTTT
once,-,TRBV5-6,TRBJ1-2,CASSSGQIGYTF,TGTGCCAGCAGCTCCGGACAGATTGGCTACACCTTC
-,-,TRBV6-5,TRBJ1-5,CASSSLSGLNQPQHF,TGTGCCAGCAGTTCCCTCTCAGGATTAAATCAGCCCCAGCATTTT
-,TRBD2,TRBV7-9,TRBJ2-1,CASSSGLAGGNEQFF,TGTGCCAGCAGCTCGGGACTAGCGGGGGGGAATGAGCAGTTCTTC
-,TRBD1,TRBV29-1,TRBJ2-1,CSVVGTGGYNEQFF,TGCAGCGTCGTCGGGACAGGGGGCTACAATGAGCAGTTCTTC
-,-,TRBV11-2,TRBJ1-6,CASSLNSPLHF,TGTGCCAGCAGCCTAAATTCACCCCTCCACTTT
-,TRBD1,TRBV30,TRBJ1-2,CAWSDLSFTGDYGYTF,TGTGCCTGGAGTGACCTTTCATTCACAGGGGACTATGGCTACACCTTC
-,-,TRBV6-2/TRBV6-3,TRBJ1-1,CASSFRPGEVAEAFF,TGTGCCAGCAGTTTCCGACCCGGAGAGGTGGCTGAAGCTTTCTTT
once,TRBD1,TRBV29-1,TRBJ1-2,CSAPTQTVTGGYGYTF,TGCAGCGCCCCGACACAGACCGTGACAGGGGGCTATGGCTACACCTTC
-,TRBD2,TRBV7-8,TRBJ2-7,CASSFLGSSGSYEQYF,TGTGCCAGCAGTTTCCTGGGGAGTAGCGGGAGTTACGAGCAGTACTTC
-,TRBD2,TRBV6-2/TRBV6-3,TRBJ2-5,CASSTKPFRLAGSQETQYF,TGTGCCAGCAGTACCAAACCCTTTCGACTAGCGGGCAGTCAAGAGACCCAGTACTTC
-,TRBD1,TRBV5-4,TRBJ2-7,CASTFSGGPPYEQYF,TGTGCCAGCACCTTTTCAGGGGGCCCCCCCTACGAGCAGTACTTC
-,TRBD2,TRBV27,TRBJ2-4,CASSVAGEKNIQYF,TGTGCCAGCAGTGTAGCGGGGGAAAAAAACATTCAGTACTTC
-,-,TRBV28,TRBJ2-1,CASSSMEVGSYNEQFF,TGTGCCAGCAGTTCGATGGAGGTGGGCTCCTACAATGAGCAGTTCTTC
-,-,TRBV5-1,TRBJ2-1,CASSLGGYNEQFF,TGCGCCAGCAGCTTGGGAGGGTACAATGAGCAGTTCTTC
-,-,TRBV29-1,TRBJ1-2,CSSNSGVGYGYTF,TGCAGCTCAAACTCGGGGGTCGGCTATGGCTACACCTTC
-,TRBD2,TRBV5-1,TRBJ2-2,CASSSGRTNTGELFF,TGCGCCAGCAGCTCCGGGAGGACGAACACCGGGGAGCTGTTTTTT
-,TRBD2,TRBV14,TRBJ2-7,CASSQDKLAGRAYEQYF,TGTGCCAGCAGCCAAGATAAACTAGCGGGACGTGCCTACGAGCAGTACTTC
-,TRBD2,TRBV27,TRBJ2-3,CASSSGFGRGYTDTQYF,TGTGCCAGCAGTTCAGGGTTCGGGCGGGGGTACACAGATACGCAGTATTTT
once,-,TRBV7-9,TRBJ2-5,CASSLDEGVETQYF,TGTGCCAGCAGCTTAGATGAGGGCGTGGAGACCCAGTACTTC
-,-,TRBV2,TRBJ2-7,CASSEIRIEQYF,TGTGCCAGCAGCGAAATCAGGATCGAGCAGTACTTC
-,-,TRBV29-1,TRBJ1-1,CSVGDTIRTEAFF,TGCAGCGTTGGGGACACCATAAGGACTGAAGCTTTCTTT
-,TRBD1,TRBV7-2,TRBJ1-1,CASSNRDRGEAFF,TGTGCCAGCAGCAACCGGGACAGGGGTGAAGCTTTCTTT
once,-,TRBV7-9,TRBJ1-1,CASSLDVRRTLNTEAFF,TGTGCCAGCAGCTTAGACGTGAGGCGGACTTTGAACACTGAAGCTTTCTTT